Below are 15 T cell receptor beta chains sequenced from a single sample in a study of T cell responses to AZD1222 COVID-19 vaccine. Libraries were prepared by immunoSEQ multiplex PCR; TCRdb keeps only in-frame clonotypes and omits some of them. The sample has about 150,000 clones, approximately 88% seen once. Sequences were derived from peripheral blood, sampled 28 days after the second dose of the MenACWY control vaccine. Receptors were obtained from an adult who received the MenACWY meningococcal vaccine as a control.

The CDR3 nucleotides read TGTGCCACCAGTGAGCCGGGACATAACTATGGCTACACCTTC. It specifies CATSEPGHNYGYTF. This rearrangement joins TRBV24-1 to TRBJ1-2, with D perhaps TRBD1 (6 bases). This CDR3 is built from 14 residues. Germline values: CDR1 KGHDR, CDR2 SFDVKD. V dropped 4 bases and J dropped 1 base, with 9 bases sitting between them.

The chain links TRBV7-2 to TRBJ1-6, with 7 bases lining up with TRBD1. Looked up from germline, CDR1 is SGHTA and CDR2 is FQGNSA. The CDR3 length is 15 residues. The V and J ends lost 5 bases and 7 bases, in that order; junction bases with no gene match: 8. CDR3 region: CASSLTTDRNSPLHF. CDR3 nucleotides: TGTGCCAGCAGCCTCACGACGGACAGGAATTCACCCCTCCACTTT.

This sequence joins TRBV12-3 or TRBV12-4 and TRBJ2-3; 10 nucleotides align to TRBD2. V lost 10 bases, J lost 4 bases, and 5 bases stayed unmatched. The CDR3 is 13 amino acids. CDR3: CATGLAAADTQYF. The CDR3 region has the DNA TGTGCCACCGGACTAGCGGCCGCAGATACGCAGTATTTT.

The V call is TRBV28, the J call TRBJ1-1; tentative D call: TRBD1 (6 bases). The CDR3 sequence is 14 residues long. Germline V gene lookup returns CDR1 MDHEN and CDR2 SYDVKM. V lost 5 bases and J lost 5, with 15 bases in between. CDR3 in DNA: TGTGCCAGCAGTATGGGGGGCAGCTATACTGAAGCTTTCTTT. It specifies CASSMGGSYTEAFF.

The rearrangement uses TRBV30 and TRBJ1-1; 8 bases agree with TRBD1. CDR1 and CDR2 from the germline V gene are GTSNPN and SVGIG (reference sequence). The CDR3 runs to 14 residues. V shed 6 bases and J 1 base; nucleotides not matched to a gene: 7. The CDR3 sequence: CACSPGTGNTEAFF. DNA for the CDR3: TGTGCCTGCAGCCCCGGGACAGGGAACACTGAAGCTTTCTTT.

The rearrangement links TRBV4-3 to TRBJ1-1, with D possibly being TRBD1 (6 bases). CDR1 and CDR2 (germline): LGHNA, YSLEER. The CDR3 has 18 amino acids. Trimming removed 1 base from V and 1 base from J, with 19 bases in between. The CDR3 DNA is TGCGCCAGCAGCCAAGGGGGTGGCCACTCGGACAGGAACACTGAAGCTTTCTTT. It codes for CASSQGGGHSDRNTEAFF.

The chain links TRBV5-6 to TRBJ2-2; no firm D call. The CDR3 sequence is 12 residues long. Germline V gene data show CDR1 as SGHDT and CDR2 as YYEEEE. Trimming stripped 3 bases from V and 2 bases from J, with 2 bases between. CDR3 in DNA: TGTGCCAGCAGCTCTAACACCGGGGAGCTGTTTTTT. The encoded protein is CASSSNTGELFF.

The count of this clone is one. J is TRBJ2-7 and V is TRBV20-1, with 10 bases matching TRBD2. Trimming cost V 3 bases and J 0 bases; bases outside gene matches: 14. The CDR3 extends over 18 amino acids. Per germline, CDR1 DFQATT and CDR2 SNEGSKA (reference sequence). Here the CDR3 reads CSASLGSSGSSSSYEQYF. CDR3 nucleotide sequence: TGCAGTGCTAGTCTAGGTTCTAGCGGGAGTTCCAGCTCCTACGAGCAGTACTTC.

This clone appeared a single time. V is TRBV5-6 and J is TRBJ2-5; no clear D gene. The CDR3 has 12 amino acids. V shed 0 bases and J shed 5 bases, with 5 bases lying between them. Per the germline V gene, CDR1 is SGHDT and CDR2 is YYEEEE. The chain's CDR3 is CASSLEWETQYF. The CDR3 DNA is TGTGCCAGCAGCTTGGAATGGGAGACCCAGTACTTC.

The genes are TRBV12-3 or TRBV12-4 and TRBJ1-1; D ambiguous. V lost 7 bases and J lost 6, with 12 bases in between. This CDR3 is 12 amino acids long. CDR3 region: CASTLMSAEAFF. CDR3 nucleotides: TGTGCCAGCACGCTGATGTCCGCTGAAGCTTTCTTT.

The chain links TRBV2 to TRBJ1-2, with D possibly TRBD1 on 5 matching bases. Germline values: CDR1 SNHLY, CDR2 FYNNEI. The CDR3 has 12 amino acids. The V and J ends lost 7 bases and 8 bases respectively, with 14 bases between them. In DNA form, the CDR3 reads TGTGCCAGCACCCCAGGGCGAAGGGGCTACACCTTC. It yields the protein CASTPGRRGYTF.

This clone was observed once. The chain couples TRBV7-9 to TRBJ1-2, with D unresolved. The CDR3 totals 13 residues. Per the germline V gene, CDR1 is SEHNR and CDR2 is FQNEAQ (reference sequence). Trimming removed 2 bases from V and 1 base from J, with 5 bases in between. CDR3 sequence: CASSLTVNYGYTF. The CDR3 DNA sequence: TGTGCCAGCAGCTTAACCGTTAACTATGGCTACACCTTC. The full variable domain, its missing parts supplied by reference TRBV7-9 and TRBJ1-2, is DTGVSQNPRHKITKRGQNVTFRCDPISEHNRLYWYRQTLGQGPEFLTYFQNEAQLEKSRLLSDRFSAERPKGSFSTLEIQRTEQGDSAMYLCASSLTVNYGYTFGSGTRLTVV.

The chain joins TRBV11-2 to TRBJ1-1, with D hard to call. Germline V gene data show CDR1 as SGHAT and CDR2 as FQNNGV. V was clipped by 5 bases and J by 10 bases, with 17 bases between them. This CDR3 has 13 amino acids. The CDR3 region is CASSKTGPGRAFF. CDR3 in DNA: TGTGCCAGCAGCAAAACCGGGCCGGGGAGAGCTTTCTTT.

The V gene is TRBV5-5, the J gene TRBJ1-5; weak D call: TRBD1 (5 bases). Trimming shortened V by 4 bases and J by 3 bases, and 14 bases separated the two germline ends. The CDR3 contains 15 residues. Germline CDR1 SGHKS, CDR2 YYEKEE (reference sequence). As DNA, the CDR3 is TGTGCCAGCAGCGCGGAGGGGATTTACAATCAGCCCCAGCATTTT. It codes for CASSAEGIYNQPQHF.

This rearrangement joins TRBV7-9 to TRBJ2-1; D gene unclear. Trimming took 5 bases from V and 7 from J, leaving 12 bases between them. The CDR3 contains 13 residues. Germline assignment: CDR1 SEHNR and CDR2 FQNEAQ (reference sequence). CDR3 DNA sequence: TGTGCCAGCAGCCTCGTAGGAACGAATGAGCAGTTCTTC. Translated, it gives CASSLVGTNEQFF.